This T cell receptor beta chain stems from a study of T cell responses to AZD1222 COVID-19 vaccine. Germline CDR1 reads MNHEY; CDR2 reads SVGAGI. V dropped 5 bases and J dropped 1; count of bases not matched to a gene: 4. The CDR3 extends over 15 amino acids. The protocol was immunoSEQ multiplex PCR, while the TCRdb copy is restricted to in-frame clones and leaves out a portion. The sample has roughly 100,000 clones; about 88% are singletons. This clone was observed once. This receptor was identified in an adult in good health. The chain recombines TRBV6-5 with TRBJ2-7; 11 nucleotides agree with TRBD2. The material was peripheral blood, obtained on day 0 of AZD1222 vaccination. The CDR3 spells CASSLGLAESYEQYF. CDR3 DNA sequence: TGTGCCAGCAGTCTGGGACTAGCGGAGTCCTACGAGCAGTACTTC.